The 21 T cell receptor beta chains presented below share a single source sample, sequenced in a study of Ad26.COV2.S vaccination and SARS-CoV-2 variants. This sample's treatment: around 19 received Ad26.COV2.S at low or high dose, single or two shots; roughly five received placebo; per-sample allocation not given. The investigators took samples on day 63 after the first vaccine or placebo injection. Libraries were prepared by immunoSEQ multiplex PCR; TCRdb keeps only in-frame clonotypes and omits some of them. This table has about 680,000 clones, around 90% appearing once. Sequencing used peripheral blood, obtained in a trial of Ad26.COV2.S vaccine versus placebo. The receptor set was obtained from a person aged 18-65 years who received the Ad26.COV2.S COVID-19 vaccine or a placebo.

The chain has TRBV13 and TRBJ2-5; D gene uncertain. This CDR3 spans 13 amino acids. Germline CDR1 reads PRHDT; CDR2 reads FYEKMQ (reference sequence). V was pared by 2 bases and J by 4 bases, with 8 bases between. The CDR3 bases are TGTGCCAGCAGCTTACTAAGCGTAGAGACCCAGTACTTC. This codes for CASSLLSVETQYF. The full variable domain, with the rest looked up from reference TRBV13 and TRBJ2-5, is AAGVIQSPRHLIKEKRETATLKCYPIPRHDTVYWYQQGPGQDPQFLISFYEKMQSDKGSIPDRFSAQQFSDYHSELNMSSLELGDSALYFCASSLLSVETQYFGPGTRLLVL.

This chain uses TRBV24-1 with TRBJ1-2; the match to TRBD1 covers 12 bases. V was pared by 7 bases and J by 8 bases, with 4 bases of the junction left unmatched. Germline CDR1 reads KGHDR; CDR2 reads SFDVKD. The CDR3 runs 13 residues. The CDR3 sequence is CATRGTGGNGYTF. CDR3 in DNA: TGTGCCACCAGGGGGACAGGGGGCAACGGCTACACCTTC.

The chain uses TRBV3-1 (or the pseudogene TRBV3-2) and TRBJ2-6, with D tentatively TRBD1 (6 bases). This CDR3 has 16 residues. V was trimmed by 4 bases and J by 4 bases, leaving 14 bases between them. The germline V gene encodes CDR1 LGHDT and CDR2 YNNKEL (reference sequence). The DNA for the CDR3 is TGTGCCAGCAGCCTCTCAGGGGCTTCGGGGGCCAACGTCCTGACTTTC. This codes for CASSLSGASGANVLTF.

This rearrangement joins TRBV19 to TRBJ1-5; D is uncertain. The germline V and J ends were trimmed by 7 bases and 2 bases, with 18 bases remaining between them. CDR1 and CDR2 from the germline V gene are LNHDA and SQIVND (reference sequence). The CDR3 spans 16 residues. In DNA, the CDR3 is TGTGCCAGTACCAAACTAGAGGGAAGGGGCAATCAGCCCCAGCATTTT. Translation: CASTKLEGRGNQPQHF. The full variable domain, with the rest looked up from reference TRBV19 and TRBJ1-5, is DGGITQSPKYLFRKEGQNVTLSCEQNLNHDAMYWYRQDPGQGLRLIYYSQIVNDFQKGDIAEGYSVSREKKESFPLTVTSAQKNPTAFYLCASTKLEGRGNQPQHFGDGTRLSIL.

The chain carries TRBV5-1 and TRBJ2-5, with 7 bases matching TRBD1. The CDR3 consists of 14 residues. Germline V gene lookup returns CDR1 SGHRS and CDR2 YFSETQ. The trim removed 4 bases at V and 4 bases at J, leaving 7 bases unmatched. The CDR3 reads CASSPGQDRETQYF. The CDR3 coding sequence is TGCGCCAGCAGCCCCGGACAGGACCGAGAGACCCAGTACTTC.

V gene TRBV18 combines with J gene TRBJ2-2, with 8 bases lining up with TRBD2. The ends lost 3 bases at V and 5 bases at J; junction bases unmatched: 17. Germline values: CDR1 KGHSH, CDR2 LQKENI. This CDR3 is 19 amino acids long. The CDR3 region has the DNA TGTGCCAGCTCACCCTTTTCCACCTCCGGGACTAGTGAAACCGGGGAGCTGTTTTTT. Its protein is CASSPFSTSGTSETGELFF.

This chain uses TRBV29-1 with TRBJ1-4; D unclear. This CDR3 is 14 amino acids long. Germline V gene sequence: CDR1 SQVTM, CDR2 ANQGSEA. V lost 5 bases, J lost 0 bases, and 10 bases lay in between. As DNA, the CDR3 is TGCAGCGTTCTGGAGCTTGCAACTAATGAAAAACTGTTTTTT. This gives the protein CSVLELATNEKLFF.

A few counts support this clone. The chain has TRBV18 and TRBJ1-1; D unresolved. Trimming pared 1 base from V and 1 base from J, leaving 16 bases between. The CDR3 extends over 17 amino acids. Germline V gives CDR1 KGHSH, CDR2 LQKENI. This CDR3 reads CASSPQEIGLTNTEAFF. In nucleotides, the CDR3 is TGTGCCAGCTCACCACAGGAAATTGGACTGACGAACACTGAAGCTTTCTTT.

V is TRBV10-1 and J is TRBJ2-7; 10 nucleotides line up with TRBD2. The CDR3 runs to 13 residues. J was trimmed by 4 bases and V by 7 bases; bases with no gene match: 4. The V gene's germline CDR1 is WNHNN and CDR2 SYGVQD (reference sequence). The CDR3 DNA reads TGCGCCAGCACGGCTAGCGGGAGATACGAGCAGTACTTC. It translates to CASTASGRYEQYF.

The CDR3 DNA follows: TGTGCCAGCAGCCCTCCGGGAGGGATAAATCAGCCCCAGCATTTT. Protein sequence: CASSPPGGINQPQHF. This rearrangement joins TRBV7-9 to TRBJ1-5; D gene ambiguous. The germline V gene has CDR1 SEHNR and CDR2 FQNEAQ (reference sequence). The V gene lost 5 bases and the J gene lost 4 bases, with 15 bases spanning the gap. This CDR3 spans 15 amino acids.

This sequence joins TRBV6-7 and TRBJ1-5; 8 bases map to TRBD1. TRBV6-7 is classed as an ORF, of uncertain function. The CDR3 has 20 residues. The V gene end was trimmed by 8 bases and the J gene end by 1 base; junction bases not matched to a gene: 22. The CDR3 loop is CASQLWESGRGLWSNQPQHF. The CDR3, as DNA: TGTGCCAGCCAGTTATGGGAATCCGGCAGGGGGCTATGGAGCAATCAGCCCCAGCATTTT.

The chain joins TRBV2 to TRBJ2-1, with 9 bases that match TRBD2. This CDR3 contains 15 residues. Per germline, CDR1 SNHLY and CDR2 FYNNEI. With V trimmed by 3 bases and J by 5 bases, 5 bases remained unmatched. This CDR3 reads CASSDRLAGNNEQFF. For the CDR3, the DNA is TGTGCCAGCAGTGACCGGCTAGCGGGAAACAATGAGCAGTTCTTC.

This sequence joins TRBV7-2 and TRBJ1-5, with unresolved D. This CDR3 region has 16 residues. Trimming cost V 2 bases and J 0 bases, with 11 bases left between them. Germline values: CDR1 SGHTA, CDR2 FQGNSA. Here the CDR3 DNA reads TGTGCCAGCAGCTTATCAGGCGGGGATAGCAATCAGCCCCAGCATTTT. It yields the protein CASSLSGGDSNQPQHF.

The chain joins TRBV7-9 to TRBJ1-4; TRBD1 might be the D (6 bases). V was clipped by 3 bases and J by 7 bases, with 9 bases between them. Germline V CDR1 and CDR2: SEHNR, FQNEAQ (reference sequence). The CDR3 loop spans 13 amino acids. In DNA, the CDR3 is TGTGCCAGCAGCTTCGAAGGGGGTGAAAAACTGTTTTTT. Protein: CASSFEGGEKLFF. The whole variable domain, remainder taken from reference TRBV7-9 and TRBJ1-4, is DTGVSQNPRHKITKRGQNVTFRCDPISEHNRLYWYRQTLGQGPEFLTYFQNEAQLEKSRLLSDRFSAERPKGSFSTLEIQRTEQGDSAMYLCASSFEGGEKLFFGSGTQLSVL.

The chain carries TRBV6-5 and TRBJ2-7; 8 bases are a match to TRBD1. The J segment lost 3 bases and the V segment lost 5 bases, leaving 9 bases of the junction unmatched. Germline CDR1 and CDR2: MNHEY and SVGAGI. This CDR3 spans 15 amino acids. This chain's CDR3 is CASSPQGAGYYEQYF. As DNA, the CDR3 is TGTGCCAGCAGTCCTCAGGGGGCGGGATACTACGAGCAGTACTTC.

The CDR3: CAISAMADIQPQHF. DNA for the CDR3: TGTGCCATCAGCGCCATGGCAGACATTCAGCCCCAGCATTTT. The J gene is TRBJ1-5, the V gene TRBV10-3; D ambiguous. Deletions cut 6 bases from V and 6 bases from J, with 15 bases between. There are 14 residues in the CDR3. Germline V gene sequence: CDR1 ENHRY, CDR2 SYGVKD.

The CDR3 DNA reads as TGCGCCAGCAGCCAACTTACAGGGGGCTGGGAGACCCAGTACTTC. It encodes CASSQLTGGWETQYF. The V gene is TRBV4-1, the J gene TRBJ2-5, with 9 bases aligning to TRBD1. The CDR3 runs to 15 residues. Per germline, CDR1 MGHRA and CDR2 YSYEKL. V was clipped by 2 bases and J by 5 bases; unmatched bases: 6.

V is TRBV24-1 and J is TRBJ2-1; the match to TRBD2 covers 9 bases. Germline values: CDR1 KGHDR, CDR2 SFDVKD. This CDR3 has 14 residues. V gave up 5 bases and J gave up 4 bases; unmatched junction bases: 2. The CDR3 here is CATSVAGDYNEQFF. In DNA form, the CDR3 reads TGTGCCACCAGTGTAGCGGGGGATTACAATGAGCAGTTCTTC.

The chain links TRBV10-3 to TRBJ2-5; 8 nucleotides match TRBD1. There are 18 residues in the CDR3. The V and J ends lost 5 bases and 5 bases, in that order; junction bases with no gene match: 19. Germline CDR1 and CDR2: ENHRY and SYGVKD. Here the CDR3 DNA reads TGTGCCATCAGTCAGAGAGCCCCTGGGCAGGGGGCAGGTGAGACCCAGTACTTC. Translating gives CAISQRAPGQGAGETQYF.

The J gene is TRBJ2-7, the V gene TRBV7-2, with TRBD2 matching 9 bases. The V gene end was trimmed by 3 bases and the J gene end by 2 bases; junction bases not matched to a gene: 5. The CDR3 length is 15 residues. CDR1 and CDR2 (germline): SGHTA, FQGNSA. For the CDR3, the DNA is TGTGCCAGCAGCTTCGGACTAGCGAGTCCCTACGAGCAGTACTTC. This encodes CASSFGLASPYEQYF. The full variable domain, in which reference TRBV7-2 and TRBJ2-7 provide the parts outside the CDR3, is GAGVSQSPSNKVTEKGKDVELRCDPISGHTALYWYRQSLGQGLEFLIYFQGNSAPDKSGLPSDRFSAERTGGSVSTLTIQRTQQEDSAVYLCASSFGLASPYEQYFGPGTRLTVT.

The chain joins TRBV12-5 to TRBJ2-3; D is perhaps TRBD1 or TRBD2 (6 bases each). The germline CDR1 and CDR2 sequences are LGHNT and FRNRAP. Trimming pared 1 base from V and 6 bases from J, leaving 14 bases between. The CDR3 is 15 residues long. The CDR3 reads CASGLGTGGGDTQYF. CDR3 bases: TGTGCTAGTGGTTTGGGGACCGGGGGCGGGGATACGCAGTATTTT.